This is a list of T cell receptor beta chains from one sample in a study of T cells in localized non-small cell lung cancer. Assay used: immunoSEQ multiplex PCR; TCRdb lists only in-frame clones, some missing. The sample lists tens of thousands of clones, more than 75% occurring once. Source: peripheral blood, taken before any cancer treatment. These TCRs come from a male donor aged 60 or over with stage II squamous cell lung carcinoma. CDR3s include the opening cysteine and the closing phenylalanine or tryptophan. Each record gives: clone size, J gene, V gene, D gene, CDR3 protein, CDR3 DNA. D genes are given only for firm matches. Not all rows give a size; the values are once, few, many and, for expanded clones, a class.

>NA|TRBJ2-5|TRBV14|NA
CASSQEAAWETQYF
TGTGCCAGCAGCCAAGAGGCAGCCTGGGAGACCCAGTACTTC
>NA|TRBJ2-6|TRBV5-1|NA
CASSPLGGANVLTF
TGCGCCAGCAGCCCCTTGGGAGGGGCCAACGTCCTGACTTTC
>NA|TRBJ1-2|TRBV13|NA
CASSLTDGYTF
TGTGCCAGCAGCTTGACTGATGGCTACACCTTC
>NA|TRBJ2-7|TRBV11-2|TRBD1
CASSLEGQAEEQYF
TGTGCCAGCAGCTTAGAGGGACAGGCCGAGGAGCAGTACTTC
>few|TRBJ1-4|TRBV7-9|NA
CASSLESSGVEKLFF
TGTGCCAGCAGCTTAGAGTCGTCAGGGGTTGAAAAACTGTTTTTT
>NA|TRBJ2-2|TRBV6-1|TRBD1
CASSEALRGLTGELFF
TGTGCCAGCAGTGAAGCGCTAAGGGGGCTCACCGGGGAGCTGTTTTTT
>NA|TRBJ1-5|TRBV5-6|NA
CASSLGGRWNQPQHF
TGTGCCAGCAGCTTGGGTGGGAGGTGGAATCAGCCCCAGCATTTT
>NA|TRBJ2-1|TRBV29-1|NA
CSGGDGNNEQFF
TGCAGCGGTGGGGACGGTAACAATGAGCAGTTCTTC
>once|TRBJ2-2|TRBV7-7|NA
CASSRSTGELFF
TGTGCCAGCAGCCGATCCACCGGGGAGCTGTTTTTT
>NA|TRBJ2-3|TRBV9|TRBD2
CASSVEVLLAGDTQYF
TGTGCCAGCAGCGTAGAGGTATTGTTAGCGGGAGATACGCAGTATTTT
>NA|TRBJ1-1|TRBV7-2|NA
CASSPDVNTEAFF
TGTGCCAGCAGCCCCGATGTGAACACTGAAGCTTTCTTT
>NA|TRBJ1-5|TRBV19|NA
CASSIIRTASNQPQHF
TGTGCCAGTAGTATTATCCGGACGGCTAGCAATCAGCCCCAGCATTTT
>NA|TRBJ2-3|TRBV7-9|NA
CASGLHTDTQYF
TGTGCCAGCGGACTCCACACAGATACGCAGTATTTT
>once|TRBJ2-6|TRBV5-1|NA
CASSLGLGQTSGANVLTF
TGCGCCAGCAGCTTGGGGTTGGGACAAACTTCTGGGGCCAACGTCCTGACTTTC
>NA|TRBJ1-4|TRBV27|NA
CASREHSNEKLFF
TGTGCCAGCAGAGAGCACTCGAATGAAAAACTGTTTTTT
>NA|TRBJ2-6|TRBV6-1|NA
CASSEALRAPGANVLTF
TGTGCCAGCAGTGAAGCGTTGAGGGCCCCTGGGGCCAACGTCCTGACTTTC
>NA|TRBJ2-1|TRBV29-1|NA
CSAGGPPLDNEQFF
TGCAGCGCTGGAGGGCCACCACTCGACAATGAGCAGTTCTTC
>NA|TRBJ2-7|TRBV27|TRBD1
CASSLKGGGYEQYF
TGTGCCAGCAGTTTAAAAGGGGGCGGTTACGAGCAGTACTTC
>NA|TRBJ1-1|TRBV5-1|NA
CASSLVAGKAEAFF
TGCGCCAGCAGCTTGGTAGCGGGGAAGGCTGAAGCTTTCTTT
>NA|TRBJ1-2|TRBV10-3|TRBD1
CAIPNSGDSVHYGYTF
TGTGCCATCCCTAATTCGGGGGACAGCGTCCACTATGGCTACACCTTC
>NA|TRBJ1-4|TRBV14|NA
CASSPTDRTVTATNEKLFF
TGTGCCAGCAGCCCGACCGACAGGACGGTTACTGCAACTAATGAAAAACTGTTTTTT
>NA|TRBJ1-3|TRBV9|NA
CASSVSGLNTIYF
TGTGCCAGCAGCGTATCAGGGTTGAACACCATATATTTT
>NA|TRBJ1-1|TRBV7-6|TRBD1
CASSLDRGGTEAFF
TGTGCCAGCAGCTTAGACAGGGGTGGAACTGAAGCTTTCTTT
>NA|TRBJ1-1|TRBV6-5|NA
CASSSELNTEAFF
TGTGCCAGCAGTTCTGAGCTGAACACTGAAGCTTTCTTT
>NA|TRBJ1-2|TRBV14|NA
CASSPRDPNYGYTF
TGTGCCAGCAGCCCCCGGGACCCAAACTATGGCTACACCTTC
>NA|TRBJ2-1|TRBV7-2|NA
CASSSRPLSYNEQFF
TGTGCCAGCAGCTCCCGGCCTCTCTCCTACAATGAGCAGTTCTTC
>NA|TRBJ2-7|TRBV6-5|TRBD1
CASSYYSTGAYEQYF
TGTGCCAGCAGTTACTACTCCACAGGGGCCTACGAGCAGTACTTC
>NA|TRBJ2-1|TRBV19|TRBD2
CASSRTSGGYNEQFF
TGTGCCAGTAGTAGAACTAGCGGGGGTTACAATGAGCAGTTCTTC
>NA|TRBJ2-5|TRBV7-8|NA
CASSVLQETQYF
TGTGCCAGCAGCGTCCTCCAAGAGACCCAGTACTTC
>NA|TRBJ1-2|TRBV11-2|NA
CASSRTTQSGYTF
TGTGCCAGCAGCCGGACAACTCAGAGTGGCTACACCTTC
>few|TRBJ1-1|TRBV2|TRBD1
CASSEDRATATFF
TGTGCCAGCAGTGAGGACAGGGCAACAGCAACTTTCTTT
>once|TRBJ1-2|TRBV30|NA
CAWSVGQISNYGYTF
TGTGCCTGGAGTGTAGGACAGATATCTAACTATGGCTACACCTTC
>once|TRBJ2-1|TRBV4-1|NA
CASSQAVSSYNEQFF
TGCGCCAGCAGCCAAGCAGTTAGCTCCTACAATGAGCAGTTCTTC
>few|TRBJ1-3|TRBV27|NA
CASSLAGVGNTIYF
TGTGCCAGCAGTTTAGCAGGGGTTGGAAACACCATATATTTT
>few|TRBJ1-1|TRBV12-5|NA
CASGPRAFGNTEAFF
TGTGCTAGTGGTCCCAGGGCTTTTGGGAACACTGAAGCTTTCTTT
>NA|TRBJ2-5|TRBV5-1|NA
CASSLSATSEETQYF
TGCGCCAGCAGCTTGTCTGCGACTAGTGAAGAGACCCAGTACTTC
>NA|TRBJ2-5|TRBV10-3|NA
CAISDYYPRETQYF
TGTGCCATCAGTGATTACTACCCACGCGAGACCCAGTACTTC
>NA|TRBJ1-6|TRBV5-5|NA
CASSQETGIYTPHF
TGCGCCAGCAGCCAAGAGACGGGAATATACACCCCCCACTTT
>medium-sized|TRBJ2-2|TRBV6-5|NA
CASRTTQGSGELFF
TGTGCCAGCAGAACCACCCAGGGCTCCGGGGAGCTGTTTTTT
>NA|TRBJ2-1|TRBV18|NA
CASSQEYNEQFF
TGTGCCAGCTCACAGGAATACAATGAGCAGTTCTTC
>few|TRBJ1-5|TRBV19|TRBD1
CASRGTGDQPQHF
TGTGCCAGTAGGGGGACAGGGGATCAGCCCCAGCATTTT
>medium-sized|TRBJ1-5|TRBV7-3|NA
CASSLTPGHHSNQPQHF
TGTGCCAGCAGTTTAACGCCGGGACATCATAGCAATCAGCCCCAGCATTTT
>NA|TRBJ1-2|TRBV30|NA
CAWRQTLAYGYTF
TGTGCCTGGAGACAGACACTAGCCTATGGCTACACCTTC
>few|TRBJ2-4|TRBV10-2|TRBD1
CASSSGTGANIQYF
TGCGCCAGCAGCTCCGGGACAGGGGCGAACATTCAGTACTTC
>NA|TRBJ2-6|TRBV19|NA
CASSKEALGANVLTF
TGTGCCAGTAGTAAGGAGGCCCTTGGGGCCAACGTCCTGACTTTC
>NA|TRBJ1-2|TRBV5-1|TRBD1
CASRTGVWAYGYTF
TGCGCCAGCAGGACAGGGGTCTGGGCCTACGGCTACACCTTC
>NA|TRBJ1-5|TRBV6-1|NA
CASSDGKGGQPQHF
TGTGCCAGCAGTGACGGTAAGGGGGGTCAGCCCCAGCATTTT
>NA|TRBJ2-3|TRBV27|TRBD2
CASSIITSGRATDTQYF
TGTGCCAGCAGTATTATTACTAGCGGGAGGGCCACAGATACGCAGTATTTT
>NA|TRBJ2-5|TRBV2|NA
CASSEARGGRETQYF
TGTGCCAGCAGTGAAGCGAGGGGGGGAAGAGAGACCCAGTACTTC
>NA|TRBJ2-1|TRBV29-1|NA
CSAVWDSYNEQFF
TGCAGCGCCGTCTGGGACTCCTACAATGAGCAGTTCTTC
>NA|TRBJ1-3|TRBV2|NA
CASSGRVGFGNTIYF
TGTGCCAGCTCAGGGAGGGTTGGTTTTGGAAACACCATATATTTT